Sequencing of this TCR beta chain was carried out in a study of radiotherapy plus CTLA-4 blockade in lung cancer. About the study: Objective responses occurred in approximately 18% of patients; around 28% had disease control. Overall study results and limits: Early blood T cell clone dynamics reportedly forecast response best, with interferon-beta. An expansion of tumor-derived TCR clones occurred in blood after radiotherapy plus ipilimumab.

Points on this clone: As yet, its antigen is unknown. This same CDR3 is encoded by further DNA sequences in the sample.

This CDR3 spans 16 amino acids. In germline, CDR1 is MDHEN, CDR2 SYDVKM. V dropped 5 bases and J dropped 0 bases, with 16 bases sitting between them. Profiling relied on immunoSEQ multiplex PCR, and the TCRdb table lists in-frame clones only, not all of them. The sample has about 72,000 clones; around 81% are singletons. The chain is built from TRBV28 and TRBJ1-1, with no clear D. The source of this sequence is a human donor with non-small cell lung cancer who had a partial response to radiotherapy plus ipilimumab. The input for sequencing was peripheral blood, taken from a patient treated with radiotherapy plus ipilimumab. The CDR3 bases are TGTGCCAGCAGTCCCTCGAGTTATTCCATGAACACTGAAGCTTTCTTT. This gives the protein CASSPSSYSMNTEAFF.